Listed below are T cell receptor beta chains from one sample, sequenced in a study of cytomegalovirus exposure and HLA in healthy donors. Assay used: immunoSEQ multiplex PCR; TCRdb lists only in-frame clones, some missing. This sample yields roughly 120,000 clones, of which about three fifths are seen a single time; 8% to 10% belongs to the top ten. Sequenced material: PBMCs. The receptors here all came from a man aged 35 to 55 in good health and CMV-seropositive. Each CDR3 is given with its conserved first and last residue. D genes are given only for firm matches. Some rows have no size entry. The others give once, few or many, or a class for an expanded clone.

>-|TRBV10-3|-|TRBJ1-2
TGTGCCATCAGTTTGGGCAACTATGGCTACACCTTC
CAISLGNYGYTF
>TRBD2|TRBV9|-|TRBJ2-7
TGTGCCAGCAGCGGAGGGACTAGCGGGGATGTCGAGCAGTACTTC
CASSGGTSGDVEQYF
>-|TRBV7-2|-|TRBJ1-4
TGTGCCAGCAGCTTTCAGGGTACTAATGAAAAACTGTTTTTT
CASSFQGTNEKLFF
>-|TRBV4-1|-|TRBJ2-2
TGCGCCAGCAGCCAAGTAGAACGGGACACCGGGGAGCTGTTTTTT
CASSQVERDTGELFF
>TRBD1|TRBV5-4|-|TRBJ1-3
TGTGCCAGCAGCCAACAGGGGGCCGAAAACACCATATATTTT
CASSQQGAENTIYF
>TRBD2|TRBV15|-|TRBJ2-7
TGTGCCACCAGCAGAGCGGGAGGGCCACCCTACGAGCAGTACTTC
CATSRAGGPPYEQYF
>-|TRBV5-1|-|TRBJ2-1
TGCGCCAGCAGCTTGGGTCCCCAGGGTGCCTACAATGAGCAGTTCTTC
CASSLGPQGAYNEQFF
>TRBD2|TRBV5-1|few|TRBJ2-5
TGCGCCAGCAGCGGGGGAGCGGGAGCGGGGGAGACCCAGTACTTC
CASSGGAGAGETQYF
>TRBD1|TRBV30|-|TRBJ2-5
TGTGCCTGGAGGACAGGGAACCAAGAGACCCAGTACTTC
CAWRTGNQETQYF
>TRBD1|TRBV7-6|-|TRBJ2-7
TGTGCCAGCAGCTTATCCACAGGGGGCATCGACGAGCAGTACTTC
CASSLSTGGIDEQYF
>TRBD2|TRBV18|once|TRBJ2-2
TGTGCCAGCTCACCACTACCGACTAGCGTCTCCGGGGAGCTGTTTTTT
CASSPLPTSVSGELFF
>-|TRBV9|few|TRBJ2-7
TGTGCCAGCAGCGTAGGGGACTCCCAAAGAACCGAGCAGTACTTC
CASSVGDSQRTEQYF
>TRBD2|TRBV5-4|-|TRBJ2-5
TGTGCCAGCAGCGGACTAGCGGGGGGATACCAAGAGACCCAGTACTTC
CASSGLAGGYQETQYF
>TRBD1|TRBV6-5|-|TRBJ2-1
TGTGCCAGCAGTTCTACAGGGGGCTCCTACAATGAGCAGTTCTTC
CASSSTGGSYNEQFF
>TRBD2|TRBV18|-|TRBJ2-1
TGTGCCAGCTCACCAATAGCGGGAGTAGGTAATGAGCAGTTCTTC
CASSPIAGVGNEQFF
>-|TRBV6-5|-|TRBJ2-7
TGTGCCAGCAGGCCGGGACTTTCCTCCTACGAGCAGTACTTC
CASRPGLSSYEQYF
>TRBD1|TRBV27|-|TRBJ2-1
TGTGCCAGCAGTTTAACCCCCGGGACAGCGTACAATGAGCAGTTCTTC
CASSLTPGTAYNEQFF
>TRBD1|TRBV28|-|TRBJ2-3
TGTGCCAGCAGTTCGGGGGACAGGGAAGATACGCAGTATTTT
CASSSGDREDTQYF
>TRBD1|TRBV15|-|TRBJ2-7
TGTGCCACCAGCAATACCGGGACAGCACCCTACGAGCAGTACTTC
CATSNTGTAPYEQYF
>TRBD1|TRBV5-6|-|TRBJ1-5
TGTGCCAGCAGCTTGTGGCAGGGGGCGCATAAGGCCCAGCCCCAGCATTTT
CASSLWQGAHKAQPQHF